This record looks at one T cell receptor (beta chain) sequence and its context. Its cognate antigen is unknown. Generated by immunoSEQ multiplex PCR, the TCRdb table keeps only in-frame clones and is missing some. The profile covers 2 million to 3 million clones, with roughly 93% appearing a single time and 0.36% taken by the ten largest. The data stem from a study of shared clonotypes between healthy human individuals. Across the whole study: Each donor's CD8 memory used one plate, CD8 naive two, each CD4 subset three. The study, taken as a whole, reports: Between several donors, naive CD4 clonotypes were shared at a level of roughly 5.5%.

Naive CD4+ cells were CD45RA-selected; the remaining cells were memory. The germline V gene encodes CDR1 SGHRS and CDR2 YFSETQ. Trimming removed 3 bases from V and 9 bases from J, with 9 bases in between. This CDR3 comprises 12 residues. The specimen was naive CD4+ T cells from PBMCs. Subset specified: CD45RA+ positively selected. This sequence was found in a man aged 18 to 30 in good health. Some clones in this sample may be carry-over from other donors' samples. J is TRBJ2-2 and V is TRBV5-1; D remains ambiguous. The CDR3 here is CASSSPGRELFF. CDR3 bases: TGCGCCAGCAGCTCCCCGGGCCGGGAGCTGTTTTTT. The whole variable domain, filled in from reference TRBV5-1 and TRBJ2-2, reads KAGVTQTPRYLIKTRGQQVTLSCSPISGHRSVSWYQQTPGQGLQFLFEYFSETQRNKGNFPGRFSGRQFSNSRSEMNVSTLELGDSALYLCASSSPGRELFFGEGSRLTVL.